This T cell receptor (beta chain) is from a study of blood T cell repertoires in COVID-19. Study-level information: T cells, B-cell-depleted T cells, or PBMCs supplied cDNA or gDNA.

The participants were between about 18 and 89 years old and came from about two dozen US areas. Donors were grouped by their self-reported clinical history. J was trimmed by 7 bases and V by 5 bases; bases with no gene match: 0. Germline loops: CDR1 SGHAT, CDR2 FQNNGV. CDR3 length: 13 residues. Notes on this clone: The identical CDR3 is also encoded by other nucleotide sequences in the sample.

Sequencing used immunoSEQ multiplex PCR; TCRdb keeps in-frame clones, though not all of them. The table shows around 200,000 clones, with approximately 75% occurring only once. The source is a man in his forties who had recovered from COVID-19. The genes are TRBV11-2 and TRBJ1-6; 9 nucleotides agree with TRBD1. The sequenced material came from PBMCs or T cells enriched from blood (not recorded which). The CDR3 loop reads CASSDRGNSPLHF. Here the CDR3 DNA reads TGTGCCAGCAGCGACAGGGGGAATTCACCCCTCCACTTT. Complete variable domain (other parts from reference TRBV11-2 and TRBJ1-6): EAGVAQSPRYKIIEKRQSVAFWCNPISGHATLYWYQQILGQGPKLLIQFQNNGVVDDSQLPKDRFSAERLKGVDSTLKIQPAKLEDSAVYLCASSDRGNSPLHFGNGTRLTVT.